These 7 T cell receptor gamma chains originate from one sample sequenced in a study of gamma delta lymphoproliferative disorders and STAT genes. TCRdb re-processed the multiplex PCR reads using CATT. The data hold about 1,600 gamma-chain clones, with over 8.5% observed a single time. The receptor sequences were amplified from genomic DNA of peripheral blood mononuclear cells. Sequenced input: blood. The receptor set was obtained from a human donor in good health.

Judged by abundance, this clone is medium-sized. This chain connects TRGV2 to TRGJP1. TCRdb does not report a J gene; here it was assigned by matching the DNA to germline references. Unmatched junction bases numbered 9, after V lost 0 bases and J lost 8 bases. CDR1 is EGSNGY and CDR2 is YDSYNSKV in the germline V gene. There are 15 residues in the CDR3. The CDR3 spells CATWDGYILGWFKIF. CDR3 nucleotides: TGTGCCACCTGGGACGGGTATATCCTGGGTTGGTTCAAGATATTT.

About this clone: No DNA is shown, since the ends of the CDR3 on it are uncertain; the CDR3 is the one TCRdb lists. Other DNA sequences within the sample encode an identical CDR3. TRGV4 is the V gene, and the J gene was not called. A total of 17 residues make up the CDR3, ends included. In germline, CDR1 is EGSTGY, CDR2 YDSYTSSV. The CDR3 reads CATPKADRNSLAVEQHF.

This clone counts as medium-sized. The J segment was not called; the V segment is TRGV11. TRGV11 is recorded as an ORF, its role being uncertain. The CDR3 spans 10 residues. The CDR3 protein is CACWMARGLF. The CDR3 coding sequence is TGTGCCTGCTGGATGGCCAGGGGACTCTTT.

Judged by abundance, this clone is medium-sized (0.01 to 0.1%). CDR3 in DNA: TGTGCCACCTGGGGGGGGTCAGGAGGTAAGAAACTCTTT. Its protein is CATWGGSGGKKLF. This chain uses TRGV3 with TRGJ1 or TRGJ2. No J gene is reported in TCRdb; it was inferred here by comparing the DNA with germline. Germline CDR1 and CDR2: VTNTFY and YDVSTARD (reference sequence). V gave up 5 bases and J gave up 9 bases; unmatched junction bases: 13. The CDR3 totals 13 residues.

In its sample, this clone is large. The rearrangement joins TRGV10 to TRGJ1 or TRGJ2. Here the J gene came from matching the DNA to germline, since TCRdb omits it. TRGV10 is an open reading frame, and its role is uncertain. V gave up 11 bases and J gave up 9 bases; unmatched junction bases: 8. The CDR3 is made up of 10 amino acids. The CDR3 here is CAAAEGKKLF. The CDR3 nucleotides read TGTGCTGCGGCCGAAGGTAAGAAACTCTTT.

This clone is classed as medium-sized. J is TRGJ1 or TRGJ2 and V is TRGV8. The J gene, not given by TCRdb, was assigned here from a germline match of the nucleotide sequence. The length of the CDR3 is 10 residues. Looked up from germline, CDR1 is VENAVY and CDR2 is YDSYNSRV. The junction had 2 bases not matched to a gene; V was cut back by 2 bases and J by 10 bases. The CDR3 nucleotides are TGTGCCACCTGGGATAAAAAGAAACTCTTT. Translation: CATWDKKKLF.

This clone is classed as medium-sized (0.01 to 0.1%). This chain connects TRGV4 to TRGJ1 or TRGJ2. The J gene was not available in TCRdb and was assigned here by matching the DNA to germline segments. Germline loops: CDR1 EGSTGY, CDR2 YDSYTSSV. CDR3 size: 11 residues. V lost 5 bases, J lost 6 bases, and 4 bases stayed unmatched. The CDR3, as DNA: TGTGCCACCTGGGTTGGTTATAAGAAACTCTTT. This encodes CATWVGYKKLF.